The entry below describes one T cell receptor beta chain. Its specificity is not known. Amplification used 60 Vbeta primers and 13 Jbeta primers. Produced via immunoSEQ multiplex PCR; TCRdb's table is partial and in-frame only. This sample has about 60,000 clones, with roughly 85% found just once. The V gene's germline CDR1 is SGHTA and CDR2 FQGNSA. The CDR3 has 18 residues. Trimming took 5 bases from V and 0 from J, leaving 21 bases between them. This specimen belongs to a study of cytomegalovirus exposure and HLA in healthy donors. Study results and caveats: Later on, a genetic analysis was performed. It linked a missense variant in DCLRE1C with V- and J-gene trimming of TCR beta.

The clonotype comes from a man in his thirties or forties in good health and CMV-seronegative. Sequenced sample: PBMCs. J is TRBJ2-3 and V is TRBV7-2, with D perhaps matching TRBD2 (6 bases). The CDR3 nucleotides read TGTGCCAGCAGCCAGGGCGGGGTAAAAACACCTAGCACAGATACGCAGTATTTT. Amino acids: CASSQGGVKTPSTDTQYF.